These 5 T cell receptor beta chains share one sample of origin, sequenced in a study of T-cell reconstitution after alpha-beta-depleted transplantation in children. Molecular barcoding with unique molecular identifiers was used for the TCRbeta library. Each CDR3 protein is one row after TCRdb ran MiXCR on the PCR reads. The data contain 200,000 to 250,000 distinct CDR3 sequences, around 7% of them singletons. This material consisted of PBMCs, taken before TCRalphabeta/CD19-depleted stem cell transplant. The receptors here all came from a boy younger than 10 with acute lymphoblastic leukemia, due to receive a stem cell transplant.

This clonotype has ten or more counts. The V and J genes are TRBV12-3 or TRBV12-4 and TRBJ2-7, with 8 bases fitting TRBD1. This CDR3 is 15 amino acids long. V lost 1 base, J lost 1 base, and 3 bases stayed unmatched. The CDR3 DNA reads TGTGCCAGCAGTTTAGTCAGGGGGCCTTCCTACGAGCAGTACTTC. Its protein product is CASSLVRGPSYEQYF.

This clonotype was seen a few times. The genes are TRBV28 and TRBJ2-5; D unresolved. CDR1 MDHEN and CDR2 SYDVKM come from the germline V gene. V gave up 2 bases and J gave up 1 base, with 5 bases separating them. The CDR3 has 13 amino acids. The CDR3 loop is CASSLRIQETQYF. As DNA, the CDR3 is TGTGCCAGCAGTTTAAGAATCCAAGAGACCCAGTACTTC.

This clonotype occurred many times. V is TRBV12-3 or TRBV12-4 and J is TRBJ2-3; weak D call: TRBD2 (7 bases). This CDR3 has 18 residues. Trimming shortened V by 3 bases and J by 4 bases, and 23 bases separated the two germline ends. Here the CDR3 reads CASSFLGGGGRVSDTQYF. In DNA, the CDR3 is TGTGCCAGCAGTTTCTTGGGGGGCGGGGGTCGAGTTTCAGATACGCAGTATTTT.

The gene calls are TRBV14 and TRBJ2-2, with TRBD2 matching 8 bases. Germline CDR1 is SGHDN and CDR2 is FVKESK. The CDR3 extends over 19 amino acids. The J segment lost 5 bases and the V segment lost 0 bases, leaving 14 bases of the junction unmatched. The CDR3 bases are TGTGCCAGCAGCCAAGATAGGTTTGCCGCGGGAGGAAGTACCGGGGAGCTGTTTTTT. Translation gives CASSQDRFAAGGSTGELFF.

This clonotype was seen at least ten times. The rearrangement uses TRBV5-6 and TRBJ2-5, with 7 bases identical to TRBD1. The CDR3 is 14 residues long. Germline V gives CDR1 SGHDT, CDR2 YYEEEE. The ends lost 5 bases at V and 2 bases at J; junction bases unmatched: 6. CDR3 loop: CASRYRDRQETQYF. CDR3 DNA: TGTGCCAGCAGGTATCGGGACAGACAAGAGACCCAGTACTTC.